These T cell receptor beta chains were read from a single sample in a study of T cell responses to AZD1222 COVID-19 vaccine. TCRdb's table, derived via immunoSEQ multiplex PCR, lists solely in-frame clones and lacks some. The sample contains 160,000 or so clones, around 87% of which appear only once. The starting material was peripheral blood, obtained 28 days after the second AZD1222 dose. The receptors come from an adult who received the AZD1222 COVID-19 vaccine. The CDR3 runs from the conserved cysteine through the conserved F or W. The D gene is left open where the match is weak. Part of the rows lack a size; the others show once, few, many or a class for expanded clones.

size	V	D	J	CDR3	DNA
-	TRBV5-1	-	TRBJ1-3	CASSFRGNSGNTIYF	TGCGCCAGCAGCTTCCGCGGAAACTCTGGAAACACCATATATTTT
-	TRBV18	TRBD2	TRBJ2-7	CASSQAGDAYEQYF	TGTGCCAGCTCACAGGCGGGGGACGCCTACGAGCAGTACTTC
-	TRBV19	TRBD1	TRBJ2-1	CASSVGDRGKFF	TGTGCCAGTAGTGTGGGGGACAGGGGTAAGTTCTTC
once	TRBV27	TRBD1	TRBJ2-7	CASSFSRDRDYEQYF	TGTGCCAGCAGTTTCAGTAGGGACAGGGACTACGAGCAGTACTTC
-	TRBV7-8	TRBD1	TRBJ1-2	CASSLVRTGGARGYTF	TGTGCCAGCAGCTTAGTCAGGACAGGGGGCGCTCGGGGCTACACCTTC
-	TRBV5-5	-	TRBJ1-6	CASSLEDSGSLPLHF	TGTGCCAGCAGCTTGGAGGACAGTGGGTCGTTGCCCCTCCACTTT
-	TRBV5-4	TRBD1	TRBJ1-5	CASSPGTGLNQPQHF	TGTGCCAGCAGCCCCGGGACAGGGCTTAATCAGCCCCAGCATTTT
-	TRBV28	TRBD1	TRBJ1-6	CASSFDRGRSPLHF	TGTGCCAGCAGTTTCGACAGGGGAAGATCACCCCTCCACTTT
-	TRBV5-1	-	TRBJ1-1	CASSPGGLGAFF	TGCGCCAGCAGCCCTGGGGGGCTGGGAGCTTTCTTT
-	TRBV2	-	TRBJ2-7	CASKGAGSYEQYF	TGTGCCAGCAAGGGTGCTGGTAGTTACGAGCAGTACTTC
-	TRBV7-2	-	TRBJ1-5	CASSLAGAPGNQPQHF	TGTGCCAGCAGCTTAGCGGGGGCGCCAGGCAATCAGCCCCAGCATTTT
-	TRBV19	TRBD2	TRBJ2-1	CASSIEWSGTPRDEQFF	TGTGCCAGTAGTATAGAATGGAGCGGGACCCCCAGGGATGAGCAGTTCTTC
once	TRBV29-1	TRBD2	TRBJ2-7	CSAGLAVPFSSYEQYF	TGCAGCGCTGGACTAGCGGTTCCCTTTAGCTCCTACGAGCAGTACTTC
once	TRBV15	TRBD2	TRBJ2-6	CATSTPRGGSGANVLTF	TGTGCCACCAGCACTCCCCGGGGGGGATCCGGGGCCAACGTCCTGACTTTC
-	TRBV11-1	TRBD1	TRBJ2-5	CASSLDRWETQYF	TGTGCCAGCAGTTTGGACAGGTGGGAGACCCAGTACTTC
-	TRBV4-3	TRBD2	TRBJ2-1	CASSQFGTSGGNDEQFF	TGCGCCAGCAGCCAATTTGGGACTAGCGGAGGGAACGATGAGCAGTTCTTC
-	TRBV15	-	TRBJ1-2	CATSRDRDPSGTF	TGTGCCACCAGCAGAGATCGGGACCCCAGCGGCACCTTC
-	TRBV30	-	TRBJ2-4	CAWSRQGGYIQYF	TGTGCCTGGAGCAGGCAGGGTGGTTACATTCAGTACTTC
-	TRBV15	-	TRBJ1-1	CATSRAPDTEAFF	TGTGCCACCAGCAGAGCCCCGGACACTGAAGCTTTCTTT
once	TRBV18	TRBD2	TRBJ2-1	CASSRRLAGVDEQFF	TGTGCCAGCTCACGCCGACTAGCGGGAGTGGATGAGCAGTTCTTC
-	TRBV19	TRBD2	TRBJ2-7	CASSLAGGNYEQYF	TGTGCCAGTAGTTTAGCGGGAGGGAACTACGAGCAGTACTTC
-	TRBV7-2	-	TRBJ1-2	CASSLNKGGNGYTF	TGTGCCAGCAGCTTAAATAAGGGGGGTAATGGCTACACCTTC
-	TRBV5-1	TRBD2	TRBJ2-7	CASSLGTRFDEQYF	TGCGCCAGCAGCTTGGGGACTAGATTCGACGAGCAGTACTTC
-	TRBV28	TRBD2	TRBJ2-1	CASSQLASGDNEQFF	TGTGCCAGCAGTCAATTAGCTAGCGGGGACAATGAGCAGTTCTTC
-	TRBV5-1	TRBD2	TRBJ2-1	CASSPALGGAYNEQFF	TGCGCCAGCAGCCCCGCCCTCGGGGGGGCCTACAATGAGCAGTTCTTC
-	TRBV19	TRBD2	TRBJ2-3	CASSRRGRALSADTQYF	TGTGCCAGTAGTAGGCGCGGGAGGGCCCTTTCCGCAGATACGCAGTATTTT
-	TRBV29-1	-	TRBJ1-3	CSVRSGNTIYF	TGCAGCGTCCGGTCTGGAAACACCATATATTTT
-	TRBV7-3	-	TRBJ2-7	CASSLSRGPGGEQYF	TGTGCCAGCAGCCTCAGCCGGGGGCCGGGAGGCGAGCAGTACTTC
-	TRBV6-5	-	TRBJ2-7	CASSTTSSGAYEQYF	TGTGCCAGCAGTACTACGTCTTCCGGGGCCTACGAGCAGTACTTC
-	TRBV30	-	TRBJ1-1	CAWSSDTEAFF	TGTGCCTGGAGTTCGGACACTGAAGCTTTCTTT
-	TRBV5-1	-	TRBJ2-3	CASSLVEAYSTDTQYF	TGCGCCAGCAGCTTGGTCGAGGCCTATAGCACAGATACGCAGTATTTT
-	TRBV28	-	TRBJ2-7	CASKSAYEQYF	TGTGCCAGCAAGTCGGCCTACGAGCAGTACTTC
-	TRBV6-2/TRBV6-3	-	TRBJ1-1	CASSQGHPNTEAFF	TGTGCCAGCAGTCAGGGACACCCGAACACTGAAGCTTTCTTT
-	TRBV19	-	TRBJ1-5	CAAREPGGNQPQHF	TGTGCCGCGCGGGAGCCGGGGGGCAATCAGCCCCAGCATTTT
once	TRBV18	-	TRBJ2-7	CASSPPKGEQYF	TGTGCCAGCTCACCACCGAAAGGGGAGCAGTACTTC
-	TRBV27	-	TRBJ2-1	CASTDWRTYNEQFF	TGTGCCAGCACCGACTGGAGGACTTACAATGAGCAGTTCTTC
-	TRBV6-5	-	TRBJ1-5	CASTVGIRPQHF	TGTGCCAGCACGGTCGGGATTAGGCCCCAGCATTTT
-	TRBV9	TRBD2	TRBJ2-2	CASSVPNSSSGRDTGELFF	TGTGCCAGCAGCGTCCCCAATTCCTCTAGCGGGAGGGACACCGGGGAGCTGTTTTTT
-	TRBV10-3	TRBD2	TRBJ2-1	CAISDSSSGGLGEQFF	TGTGCCATCAGTGACTCGTCCAGCGGGGGGTTGGGTGAGCAGTTCTTC
-	TRBV7-6	TRBD1	TRBJ1-1	CASSLAPGGRTEAFF	TGTGCCAGCAGCTTAGCCCCAGGGGGCCGGACTGAAGCTTTCTTT
-	TRBV3-1/TRBV3-2	-	TRBJ1-2	CASSRMSGYTF	TGTGCCAGCAGCCGGATGAGTGGCTACACCTTC
once	TRBV6-1	TRBD1	TRBJ2-1	CASSASTGTGGYNEQFF	TGTGCCAGCAGTGCAAGTACCGGGACAGGGGGATACAATGAGCAGTTCTTC
once	TRBV12-3/TRBV12-4	-	TRBJ1-3	CATSEAGNTIYF	TGTGCCACTTCGGAGGCGGGAAACACCATATATTTT
-	TRBV19	-	TRBJ2-3	CASTERKGGADTQYF	TGTGCCAGTACCGAGAGAAAGGGGGGAGCAGATACGCAGTATTTT
once	TRBV5-1	-	TRBJ2-1	CASSPGLNEQFF	TGCGCCAGCAGCCCCGGACTTAATGAGCAGTTCTTC
-	TRBV5-4	-	TRBJ2-3	CASSLQKGDTQYF	TGTGCCAGCAGCCTACAGAAGGGGGATACGCAGTATTTT
-	TRBV7-9	-	TRBJ1-2	CASSLPTGRGYGYTF	TGTGCCAGCAGCCTACCCACAGGGCGCGGTTATGGCTACACCTTC
few	TRBV30	-	TRBJ2-5	CAWRRPGTQETQYF	TGTGCCTGGAGACGTCCAGGGACCCAAGAGACCCAGTACTTC
-	TRBV30	TRBD1	TRBJ1-4	CACDPGQHNEKLFF	TGTGCCTGCGATCCGGGACAGCATAATGAAAAACTGTTTTTT
-	TRBV9	TRBD2	TRBJ2-2	CASSALGSGSGTLTGELFF	TGTGCCAGCAGCGCCCTGGGAAGCGGGAGTGGGACTCTGACCGGGGAGCTGTTTTTT
-	TRBV4-1	TRBD1	TRBJ1-3	CASSQLQNRDRDQGSGNTIYF	TGCGCCAGCAGCCAACTTCAAAACCGGGACAGGGATCAAGGCTCTGGAAACACCATATATTTT
-	TRBV28	TRBD1	TRBJ1-1	CATLGQPSQAFF	TGTGCCACCTTGGGACAGCCTAGTCAAGCTTTCTTT
-	TRBV5-1	TRBD2	TRBJ2-1	CASSPPGLAVNNEQFF	TGCGCCAGCAGCCCGCCGGGACTAGCGGTCAACAATGAGCAGTTCTTC
-	TRBV7-8	-	TRBJ2-7	CASSLGGGYEQYF	TGTGCCAGCAGCTTAGGAGGAGGATACGAGCAGTACTTC
once	TRBV19	TRBD1	TRBJ1-5	CASSPGQGAQPQHF	TGTGCCAGTAGTCCGGGACAGGGGGCTCAGCCCCAGCATTTT
few	TRBV28	TRBD1	TRBJ2-1	CASSQSVGTGGRRRNNEQFF	TGTGCCAGCAGCCAGTCTGTGGGGACAGGGGGGCGTAGGAGAAACAATGAGCAGTTCTTC
-	TRBV6-1	TRBD1	TRBJ1-6	CASSDPVGQGASSPLHF	TGTGCCAGCAGTGATCCCGTTGGACAGGGGGCTTCGTCACCCCTCCACTTT
-	TRBV11-3	TRBD1	TRBJ2-3	CASSVGQGGDTQYF	TGTGCCAGCAGCGTAGGACAGGGGGGCGATACGCAGTATTTT
few	TRBV10-3	-	TRBJ1-1	CAISSRGEDTEAFF	TGTGCCATCAGCTCTCGGGGGGAGGACACTGAAGCTTTCTTT